The rows below give T cell receptor beta chains drawn from one sample of a study of PD-L1 blockade in urothelial cancer. Repertoires were generated with immunoSEQ multiplex PCR, while TCRdb's copy carries only in-frame clones and drops some. The repertoire has tens of thousands of clones, about three quarters of them found once; the top ten carry approximately 3.7%. This specimen was PBMCs, taken around atezolizumab (anti-PD-L1) treatment. The receptors stem from a man between 65 and 79 years old with urothelial cancer. CDR3s include the opening cysteine and the closing phenylalanine or tryptophan. A D gene is named only where the DNA matches it firmly. Clone sizes are given selectively: once, few, many, or a class where the clone is expanded.

d_call j_call v_call clone_size cdr3_aa cdr3_nt
TRBD2 TRBJ2-1 TRBV27 . CASSLNSGSSYNEQFF TGTGCCAGCAGCCTGAATAGCGGGAGTTCCTACAATGAGCAGTTCTTC
. TRBJ2-1 TRBV15 few CATSTAGAHYNEQFF TGTGCCACCAGCACGGCGGGGGCCCACTACAATGAGCAGTTCTTC
. TRBJ1-5 TRBV28 . CASSLRLGGQPQHF TGTGCCAGCAGTTTAAGGCTGGGGGGTCAGCCCCAGCATTTT
. TRBJ1-2 TRBV7-2 once CASTSLGANYGYTF TGTGCCAGCACCTCCTTAGGAGCAAACTATGGCTACACCTTC
TRBD2 TRBJ2-1 TRBV2 . CASSDLSGRNEQFF TGTGCCAGCAGCGACCTTAGCGGGCGAAATGAGCAGTTCTTC
. TRBJ1-2 TRBV2 . CASSEYSYGYTF TGTGCCAGCAGTGAATACAGCTATGGCTACACCTTC
TRBD2 TRBJ2-7 TRBV29-1 few CSATSGGVKQYF TGCAGCGCGACTAGCGGGGGGGTGAAGCAGTACTTC
. TRBJ2-7 TRBV11-3 . CASSFITRLATYEQYF TGTGCCAGCAGCTTCATCACGCGGCTAGCCACCTACGAGCAGTACTTC
. TRBJ2-7 TRBV14 . CASSQARGGGYEQYF TGTGCCAGCAGCCAAGCCAGGGGTGGGGGCTACGAGCAGTACTTC
TRBD2 TRBJ2-3 TRBV28 once CASGLSGSPDTQYF TGTGCCAGCGGCCTTAGCGGGAGTCCAGATACGCAGTATTTT
. TRBJ1-1 TRBV5-1 . CASSSTGYTEAFF TGCGCCAGCAGCTCTACAGGGTACACTGAAGCTTTCTTT
. TRBJ1-4 TRBV19 . CASSTDSATNEKLFF TGTGCCAGTAGTACGGACAGCGCAACTAATGAAAAACTGTTTTTT
TRBD1 TRBJ2-7 TRBV5-6 . CASTIITGVYEQYF TGTGCCAGCACCATCATTACAGGGGTCTACGAGCAGTACTTC
. TRBJ2-3 TRBV11-2 . CASSLTDTQYF TGTGCCAGCAGCCTCACAGATACGCAGTATTTT
TRBD1 TRBJ2-7 TRBV7-2 . CASSQRAGGFNEQYF TGTGCCAGCAGCCAAAGGGCAGGGGGCTTCAACGAGCAGTACTTC
. TRBJ1-4 TRBV5-1 . CASSSGQNRGEKLFF TGCGCCAGCAGCTCCGGACAGAATCGAGGTGAAAAACTGTTTTTT
. TRBJ1-1 TRBV20-1 . CSAQEYTEAFF TGCAGTGCACAGGAATACACTGAAGCTTTCTTT
TRBD2 TRBJ2-3 TRBV11-3 . CASSFVLREGTDTQYF TGTGCCAGCAGCTTTGTTTTGCGGGAGGGCACAGATACGCAGTATTTT
. TRBJ1-5 TRBV7-2 . CASSSQAHSNQPQHF TGTGCCAGCAGCTCGCAAGCCCATAGCAATCAGCCCCAGCATTTT
. TRBJ1-3 TRBV6-5 once CASISSGNTIYF TGTGCCAGCATTAGCTCTGGAAACACCATATATTTT
. TRBJ1-2 TRBV4-3 medium-sized CASSQVGTSGYTF TGCGCCAGCAGCCAAGTCGGGACATCTGGCTACACCTTC
. TRBJ2-1 TRBV28 . CASSLYKGIEQFF TGTGCCAGCAGTTTATATAAGGGGATTGAGCAGTTCTTC
. TRBJ1-1 TRBV5-1 . CASSLEMAGRGTEAFF TGCGCCAGCAGCTTGGAAATGGCCGGGAGGGGCACTGAAGCTTTCTTT
TRBD1 TRBJ1-2 TRBV19 . CASSMIGQGAGYGYTF TGTGCCAGTAGTATGATAGGACAGGGGGCTGGCTATGGCTACACCTTC
TRBD1 TRBJ2-2 TRBV6-1 . CASSEQGQGSGELFF TGTGCCAGCAGTGAACAAGGACAGGGAAGTGGGGAGCTGTTTTTT
. TRBJ1-2 TRBV28 . CASGEQTWGANYGYTF TGTGCCAGCGGAGAACAAACCTGGGGCGCTAACTATGGCTACACCTTC